These 19 T cell receptor beta chains were all obtained from the same sample, sequenced in a study of cytomegalovirus exposure and HLA in healthy donors (TCRdb year 2017). Library method: the immunoSEQ multiplex PCR assay. A mixture of 60 forward primers for TCR Vbeta segments and 13 reverse primers for TCR Jbeta segments was used in the multiplex PCR. TCRdb's version of the immuneACCESS table is confined to in-frame rearrangements and falls short of the full clone set. An unresolved V gene accounts for under half of the shortfall where checked; the remainder is of unknown origin. The sample records roughly 130,000 clones, approximately 80% of which are singletons. The ten largest clones take up over 2% of the sample. What was sequenced was PBMCs. The origin of the receptors is a man in his thirties or forties in good health and CMV-seronegative.

The chain recombines TRBV19 with TRBJ2-7; D unresolved. The CDR3 length is 12 residues. V was cut by 4 bases and J by 4 bases, with 8 bases left in between. The germline V gene encodes CDR1 LNHDA and CDR2 SQIVND (reference sequence). This CDR3 is CASSTNLYEQYF. Written as DNA, the CDR3 is TGTGCCAGTAGTACAAACCTATACGAGCAGTACTTC.

V is TRBV27 and J is TRBJ2-1, with 11 bases identical to TRBD2. The trim removed 3 bases at V and 7 bases at J, leaving 11 bases unmatched. This CDR3 region has 17 residues. Germline values: CDR1 MNHEY, CDR2 SMNVEV (reference sequence). CDR3 in DNA: TGTGCCAGCAGTTTCGGGGTTCTAGCGGGAGGCGGGAATGAGCAGTTCTTC. It codes for CASSFGVLAGGGNEQFF.

The chain couples TRBV4-1 to TRBJ1-5; 8 bases agree with TRBD1. The CDR3 runs 16 residues. V trimming: 1 base; J trimming: 5 bases; junction bases outside the gene matches: 7. CDR1 is MGHRA and CDR2 is YSYEKL in the germline V gene. For the CDR3, the DNA is TGCGCCAGCAGCCAAGGGCAGGGGGCGAGACATCAGCCCCAGCATTTT. It codes for CASSQGQGARHQPQHF.

The gene calls are TRBV28 and TRBJ2-7, with D perhaps TRBD2 (5 bases). Germline V gives CDR1 MDHEN, CDR2 SYDVKM. Trimming stripped 8 bases from V and 9 bases from J, with 20 bases between. This CDR3 contains 13 residues. CDR3 loop: CASGPPGSGWQYF. The CDR3 DNA is TGTGCCAGCGGCCCGCCTGGGTCGGGATGGCAGTACTTC.

The genes are TRBV11-3 and TRBJ2-1; 8 positions match TRBD2. Looked up from germline, CDR1 is SGHNT and CDR2 is YENEEA. With V trimmed by 2 bases and J by 7 bases, 7 bases remained unmatched. This CDR3 region has 15 residues. CDR3 amino acids: CASSLLGLARNEQFF. The CDR3 DNA sequence: TGTGCCAGCAGCTTACTAGGACTAGCTCGTAATGAGCAGTTCTTC.

This clone appeared a few times. The chain is built from TRBV5-6 and TRBJ1-1; TRBD1 might be the D (5 bases). V was pared by 4 bases and J by 0 bases, with 10 bases between. CDR1 and CDR2 (germline): SGHDT, YYEEEE. The CDR3 length is 14 residues. The chain's CDR3 is CASSPTVMNTEAFF. CDR3 DNA: TGTGCCAGCAGCCCGACAGTAATGAACACTGAAGCTTTCTTT.

The chain employs TRBV10-2 and TRBJ2-7; the D gene is possibly TRBD1 (5 bases). V gave up 8 bases and J gave up 5 bases, with 19 bases separating them. The CDR3 loop spans 14 amino acids. CDR1 is WSHSY, CDR2 SAAADI, per germline. The CDR3 DNA reads as TGCGCCAGCGGTTTACCAGGGTCTTTGGACGAGCAGTACTTC. This sequence encodes CASGLPGSLDEQYF.

The V call is TRBV5-6, the J call TRBJ1-5; D not resolved. Trimming removed 0 bases at V and 1 base at J, with 5 bases between. From germline, CDR1 is SGHDT and CDR2 YYEEEE. The CDR3 length is 14 residues. CDR3 in amino acids: CASSLVMSNQPQHF. In DNA, the CDR3 is TGTGCCAGCAGCTTGGTAATGAGCAATCAGCCCCAGCATTTT.

This clone was observed a single time. This chain connects TRBV7-9 to TRBJ2-5, with D tentatively TRBD2 (5 bases). This CDR3 spans 15 amino acids. Germline V gives CDR1 SEHNR, CDR2 FQNEAQ (reference sequence). With 6 bases removed from V and 0 bases from J, the gap between germline ends came to 14 bases. Written as DNA, the CDR3 is TGTGCCAGCAGAGACCAGCCGGGATACCAAGAGACCCAGTACTTC. This sequence encodes CASRDQPGYQETQYF. The full variable domain, in which reference TRBV7-9 and TRBJ2-5 provide the parts outside the CDR3, is DTGVSQNPRHKITKRGQNVTFRCDPISEHNRLYWYRQTLGQGPEFLTYFQNEAQLEKSRLLSDRFSAERPKGSFSTLEIQRTEQGDSAMYLCASRDQPGYQETQYFGPGTRLLVL.

This clone appeared a single time. CDR3 sequence reads: CSAGTRGGYTF. The CDR3 nucleotides read TGCAGTGCGGGGACTAGGGGTGGCTACACCTTC. The chain uses TRBV20-1 and TRBJ1-2, with TRBD1 as a possible D gene (5 bases). Germline CDR1 reads DFQATT; CDR2 reads SNEGSKA (reference sequence). Trimming removed 6 bases at V and 7 bases at J, with 12 bases between. This CDR3 spans 11 amino acids.

This clone was detected once. The V gene is TRBV4-3, the J gene TRBJ2-3; 10 nucleotides match TRBD2. The CDR3 has 17 residues. The junction had 9 bases not matched to a gene; V was cut back by 0 bases and J by 6 bases. From germline, CDR1 is LGHNA and CDR2 YSLEER. The CDR3 nucleotides read TGCGCCAGCAGCCAAGATTCTAGCGGGAGTATGGGGGATACGCAGTATTTT. This codes for CASSQDSSGSMGDTQYF.

V gene TRBV13 combines with J gene TRBJ2-3; D unresolved. Trimming shortened V by 2 bases and J by 4 bases, and 10 bases separated the two germline ends. Per the germline V gene, CDR1 is PRHDT and CDR2 is FYEKMQ (reference sequence). This CDR3 comprises 14 residues. CDR3 protein: CASSLSLRPDTQYF. As DNA, the CDR3 is TGTGCCAGCAGCTTATCTTTGCGGCCAGATACGCAGTATTTT.

This clone has only one observation. The rearrangement links TRBV6-1 to TRBJ1-6; possible D gene TRBD1, 6 bases. This CDR3 is built from 11 residues. V was trimmed by 7 bases and J by 15 bases, leaving 13 bases between them. The germline V gene has CDR1 MNHNS and CDR2 SASEGT. In DNA form, the CDR3 reads TGTGCCAGCAAGGACAGCTTCTTCCTCCACTTT. Translated, it gives CASKDSFFLHF.

V usage is TRBV9 and J usage is TRBJ2-3, with 7 bases matching TRBD1. Germline assignment: CDR1 SGDLS and CDR2 YYNGEE. The V segment lost 4 bases and the J segment 2 bases; nucleotides outside the gene matches: 7. This CDR3 region has 15 residues. The CDR3 DNA follows: TGTGCCAGCAGCCCCGGGACAGTCTCCACAGATACGCAGTATTTT. Translation gives CASSPGTVSTDTQYF.

This rearrangement joins TRBV15 to TRBJ2-6, with D possibly TRBD1 on 5 matching bases. In germline, CDR1 is LNHNV, CDR2 YYDKDF (reference sequence). The CDR3 extends over 16 amino acids. V lost 2 bases, J lost 0 bases, and 8 bases lay in between. The CDR3 DNA follows: TGTGCCACCAGCAGACAGGGCGACTCTGGGGCCAACGTCCTGACTTTC. Protein sequence: CATSRQGDSGANVLTF.

This clone has more than one count but fewer than ten. The genes are TRBV4-2 and TRBJ1-1, with D unresolved. Germline CDR1 reads LGHNA; CDR2 reads YNFKEQ. V shed 0 bases and J shed 1 base, with 6 bases lying between them. The CDR3 totals 14 residues. CDR3 in DNA: TGTGCCAGCAGCCAAGATGCAGGGAACACTGAAGCTTTCTTT. Protein product: CASSQDAGNTEAFF.

The chain links TRBV6-5 to TRBJ1-2, with D perhaps TRBD1 (5 bases). Germline V gives CDR1 MNHEY, CDR2 SVGAGI. The CDR3 length is 13 residues. Trimming took off 4 bases at V and 3 bases at J, with 9 bases between the two ends. The CDR3 sequence: CASSLDSHYGYTF. The CDR3 DNA reads as TGTGCCAGCAGTTTAGACAGTCACTATGGCTACACCTTC.

The V call is TRBV6-1, the J call TRBJ1-2; D remains unclear. The CDR3 sequence is 16 residues long. Germline loops: CDR1 MNHNS, CDR2 SASEGT. V lost 1 base and J 3 bases, leaving 15 bases between the germline ends. The CDR3 nucleotides are TGTGCCAGCAGTGAAGGGTCGGGGAACCCTTACTATGGCTACACCTTC. Translating gives CASSEGSGNPYYGYTF.

This sequence joins TRBV29-1 and TRBJ1-1; D perhaps matches TRBD1 (5 bases). Germline values: CDR1 SQVTM, CDR2 ANQGSEA. V lost 3 bases, J lost 1 base, and 9 bases lay in between. The CDR3 runs 13 residues. The CDR3 sequence: CSVDDRENTEAFF. The DNA for the CDR3 is TGCAGCGTTGATGACAGAGAGAACACTGAAGCTTTCTTT.